A single sample gave rise to the 4 T cell receptor beta chains below, sequenced in a study of T cell repertoires in cytomegalovirus infection. In TCRdb, the reads were re-called with MiXCR into one record per CDR3 protein. This sample has 310,000 or so distinct CDR3 sequences; roughly 15% occur once, and the top ten carry around 12%. The specimen was PBMCs. Every receptor here comes from a human donor in good health (CMV status not recorded). Some clones in this sample may be carry-over from other donors' samples.

The chain recombines TRBV29-1 with TRBJ1-5, with D unresolved. This CDR3 has 16 residues. CDR1 is SQVTM, CDR2 ANQGSEA, per germline. V shed 7 bases and J shed 3 bases, with 22 bases lying between them. CDR3 in DNA: TGCAGCGCTCAAATGGGCGGGCCGGACGCCAATCAGCCCCAGCATTTT. Its protein product is CSAQMGGPDANQPQHF.

This clonotype appeared many times. V usage is TRBV7-9 and J usage is TRBJ2-1; no clear D. This CDR3 has 16 amino acids. Germline loops: CDR1 SEHNR, CDR2 FQNEAQ (reference sequence). V was clipped by 5 bases and J by 10 bases, with 24 bases between them. The CDR3 DNA follows: TGTGCCAGCAGCCTTAGATACGGATATCTGACCGGCGAGCAGTTCTTC. The encoded protein is CASSLRYGYLTGEQFF.

The chain recombines TRBV10-3 with TRBJ1-4, with a possible D match to TRBD1 (6 bases). Looked up from germline, CDR1 is ENHRY and CDR2 is SYGVKD. The V gene lost 3 bases and the J gene lost 5 bases, with 7 bases spanning the gap. CDR3 length equals 13 residues. The CDR3 spells CAISEGQNEKLFF. The CDR3 coding sequence is TGTGCCATCAGTGAAGGACAGAATGAAAAACTGTTTTTT.

This clonotype was found many times. CDR3 sequence reads: CASSQGLASYNEQFF. The CDR3 region has the DNA TGCGCCAGCAGCCAAGGTCTAGCGTCCTACAATGAGCAGTTCTTC. The chain employs TRBV4-1 and TRBJ2-1, with D possibly TRBD2 on 6 matching bases. The length of the CDR3 is 15 residues. Germline CDR1 reads MGHRA; CDR2 reads YSYEKL. V was clipped by 1 base and J by 1 base, with 8 bases between them.